Listed below are T cell receptor beta chains from one sample, sequenced in a study of long-term antiretroviral therapy in people with HIV. TCRdb's table, derived via immunoSEQ multiplex PCR, lists solely in-frame clones and lacks some. The table has 15,000 to 20,000 clones, roughly 78% seen once. Sequenced material: unsorted PBMCs, taken at the start of antiretroviral therapy, before treatment. These receptors were collected from a woman aged 40 to 50 with HIV. Each CDR3 is given with its conserved first and last residue. A D gene is named only where the DNA matches it firmly. Clone size is not always given. Where it is, it says once, few, many or a class for expanded clones.

J	length	size	V	D	CDR3	DNA
TRBJ1-6	14	few	TRBV10-3	TRBD1	CAIRGTGPNSPLHF	TGTGCCATCAGGGGGACAGGCCCGAATTCACCCCTCCACTTT
TRBJ2-2	16	.	TRBV11-3	TRBD2	CASSRGLAGYTGELFF	TGTGCCAGCAGCCGAGGACTAGCGGGGTACACCGGGGAGCTGTTTTTT
TRBJ2-1	14	.	TRBV5-1	TRBD2	CASSWRGGINEQFF	TGCGCCAGCAGTTGGCGGGGGGGTATTAATGAGCAGTTCTTC
TRBJ1-4	13	.	TRBV18	.	CASSSATNEKLFF	TGTGCCAGCTCATCCGCAACTAATGAAAAACTGTTTTTT
TRBJ1-2	14	.	TRBV5-6	.	CASSLASGAGGYTF	TGTGCCAGCAGCTTGGCTTCGGGGGCAGGAGGCTACACCTTC
TRBJ1-6	16	.	TRBV5-1	.	CASSLVGTTDNSPLHF	TGCGCCAGCAGCCTCGTCGGGACAACGGATAATTCACCCCTCCACTTT
TRBJ1-1	13	few	TRBV6-4	TRBD1	CASRGDSRTEAFF	TGTGCCAGCAGAGGGGACAGTCGGACTGAAGCTTTCTTT
TRBJ2-3	11	few	TRBV2	.	CASTTTYTQYF	TGTGCCAGCACCACAACCTATACGCAGTATTTT
TRBJ1-2	12	.	TRBV13	.	CASSSGPYGYTF	TGTGCCAGCAGCTCCGGGCCTTATGGCTACACCTTC
TRBJ2-1	10	once	TRBV20-1	.	CRQGLTEQFF	TGCAGACAGGGACTAACTGAGCAGTTCTTC
TRBJ1-1	12	.	TRBV19	.	CASSIPLGTAFF	TGTGCCAGTAGTATACCACTCGGCACGGCTTTCTTT
TRBJ1-2	13	.	TRBV13	.	CASSPGRGLGYTF	TGTGCCAGCAGCCCCGGCAGAGGGTTAGGCTACACCTTC
TRBJ2-7	14	.	TRBV9	.	CASSVGGVTHEQYF	TGTGCCAGCAGCGTAGGGGGGGTGACCCACGAGCAGTACTTC
TRBJ2-7	16	.	TRBV27	.	CASSLSVRGGSYEQYF	TGTGCCAGCAGTTTATCCGTCAGGGGAGGGTCCTACGAGCAGTACTTC
TRBJ2-3	15	.	TRBV5-1	.	CASSTQEPGTDTQYF	TGCGCCAGCAGCACCCAGGAGCCTGGCACAGATACGCAGTATTTT
TRBJ2-7	15	.	TRBV6-5	TRBD1	CASSYATGGPYEQYF	TGTGCCAGCAGTTACGCGACAGGGGGACCCTACGAGCAGTACTTC
TRBJ2-7	14	medium-sized	TRBV5-1	.	CASSLVGSDYEQYF	TGCGCCAGCAGCTTGGTGGGGTCCGACTACGAGCAGTACTTC
TRBJ2-5	14	once	TRBV7-2	TRBD1	CASSTQGLRETQYF	TGTGCCAGCAGCACACAGGGGTTACGAGAGACCCAGTACTTC
TRBJ1-1	14	.	TRBV4-1	.	CASRTRSMNTEAFF	TGCGCCAGCAGAACAAGGAGTATGAACACTGAAGCTTTCTTT
TRBJ1-2	14	.	TRBV19	.	CASSIGQPNYGYTF	TGTGCCAGTAGTATAGGACAGCCTAACTATGGCTACACCTTC
TRBJ2-3	15	.	TRBV4-2	TRBD1	CASSRGQVSTDTQYF	TGTGCCAGCAGCCGCGGACAGGTTAGCACAGATACGCAGTATTTT
TRBJ2-7	16	.	TRBV4-3	.	CASSQEGVTEAYEQYF	TGCGCCAGCAGCCAAGAAGGGGTGACAGAGGCCTACGAGCAGTACTTC
TRBJ2-7	14	.	TRBV28	.	CASSLFQGTYEQYF	TGTGCCAGCAGTTTATTCCAGGGAACCTACGAGCAGTACTTC
TRBJ1-1	14	.	TRBV9	TRBD1	CASSVRDSPSVAFF	TGTGCCAGCAGCGTACGGGACAGCCCGTCAGTAGCTTTCTTT
TRBJ2-1	15	.	TRBV9	.	CASSVPGTMYNEQFF	TGTGCCAGCAGCGTCCCCGGGACAATGTACAATGAGCAGTTCTTC
TRBJ2-5	14	.	TRBV6-6	.	CASSYSPSGETQYF	TGTGCCAGCAGTTACTCGCCCAGCGGAGAGACCCAGTACTTC
TRBJ1-2	13	.	TRBV6-1	.	CASSVRDLVGYTF	TGTGCCAGCAGTGTAAGGGACTTGGTCGGCTACACCTTC
TRBJ2-3	16	.	TRBV7-2	.	CASSPQRMGSTDTQYF	TGTGCCAGCAGCCCCCAACGGATGGGGAGCACAGATACGCAGTATTTT
TRBJ1-1	15	.	TRBV4-3	.	CASSQVRGGTTEAFF	TGCGCCAGCAGCCAAGTCCGGGGAGGCACGACTGAAGCTTTCTTT
TRBJ2-1	15	.	TRBV7-9	.	CASSLFGGKIDEQFF	TGTGCCAGCAGCTTGTTTGGAGGGAAGATTGATGAGCAGTTCTTC
TRBJ1-6	16	.	TRBV27	TRBD1	CASSFYRQGGDSPLHF	TGTGCCAGCAGTTTTTACCGACAGGGAGGGGATTCACCCCTCCACTTT
TRBJ2-2	14	.	TRBV9	.	CASSERSNTGELFF	TGTGCCAGCAGCGAGCGCTCGAACACCGGGGAGCTGTTTTTT
TRBJ2-7	17	.	TRBV12-5	.	CASGLVTQVPRSYEQYF	TGTGCTAGTGGTTTGGTAACCCAGGTGCCGCGCTCCTACGAGCAGTACTTC
TRBJ1-3	16	.	TRBV9	.	CASSPRSPGTGNTIYF	TGTGCCAGCAGCCCTCGATCCCCGGGGACTGGAAACACCATATATTTT
TRBJ2-2	14	.	TRBV14	.	CASSRALNTGELFF	TGTGCCAGCAGCCGGGCCCTGAACACCGGGGAGCTGTTTTTT
TRBJ1-1	13	.	TRBV28	.	CASSLSAGNEAFF	TGTGCCAGCAGTTTAAGCGCAGGGAATGAAGCTTTCTTT
TRBJ2-7	12	.	TRBV7-8	TRBD1	CASSSQGYEQYF	TGTGCCAGCAGCTCACAGGGGTACGAGCAGTACTTC
TRBJ2-7	15	.	TRBV7-9	.	CASSLFQGKSYEQYF	TGTGCCAGCAGCTTATTCCAGGGCAAATCCTACGAGCAGTACTTC
TRBJ1-2	13	.	TRBV18	TRBD1	CASTTGTGDGYTF	TGTGCCAGCACGACAGGGACAGGGGATGGCTACACCTTC
TRBJ1-3	16	once	TRBV19	TRBD1	CASSPGQGKRRNTIYF	TGTGCCAGTAGTCCAGGACAGGGGAAGAGAAGAAACACCATATATTTT
TRBJ2-7	12	.	TRBV28	.	CASSLSFYEQYF	TGTGCCAGCAGTTTATCTTTCTACGAGCAGTACTTC
TRBJ2-1	16	.	TRBV27	.	CASSSDLRPSYNEQFF	TGTGCCAGCAGTTCCGACTTGAGACCATCCTACAATGAGCAGTTCTTC
TRBJ1-1	15	.	TRBV4-1	TRBD1	CASSQDRTGNTEAFF	TGCGCCAGCAGCCAAGATAGGACAGGGAACACTGAAGCTTTCTTT
TRBJ1-5	16	.	TRBV7-2	.	CASSLGGDWRNQPQHF	TGTGCCAGCAGCTTAGGCGGGGACTGGCGCAATCAGCCCCAGCATTTT
TRBJ1-2	14	.	TRBV4-3	.	CASSQVFTHYGYTF	TGCGCCAGCAGCCAAGTTTTCACCCACTATGGCTACACCTTC
TRBJ1-1	15	.	TRBV6-5	.	CASSPDKRPNTEAFF	TGTGCCAGCAGCCCTGACAAACGCCCGAACACTGAAGCTTTCTTT
TRBJ1-3	14	.	TRBV6-6	TRBD1	CASSLDREGNTIYF	TGTGCCAGCAGCCTCGACAGGGAGGGAAACACCATATATTTT
TRBJ2-1	15	.	TRBV7-9	TRBD1	CASSLIQGGGNEQFF	TGTGCCAGCAGCTTAATACAGGGGGGTGGGAATGAGCAGTTCTTC
TRBJ2-3	17	.	TRBV5-4	TRBD1	CASSSKARDRGTNTQYF	TGTGCCAGCAGCTCGAAGGCCCGGGACAGAGGGACAAATACGCAGTATTTT
TRBJ1-3	15	.	TRBV27	.	CASSPRGLGGNTIYF	TGTGCCAGCAGTCCGCGGGGGCTGGGAGGAAACACCATATATTTT
TRBJ1-2	14	few	TRBV18	TRBD1	CASSLGPGGYGYTF	TGTGCCAGCTCACTGGGGCCAGGGGGCTATGGCTACACCTTC
TRBJ1-1	16	.	TRBV4-1	.	CASSQGILLIEAEAFF	TGCGCCAGCAGCCAAGGCATTCTTCTCATTGAGGCTGAAGCTTTCTTT
TRBJ1-6	17	once	TRBV7-2	TRBD1	CAGRGQGIPNSNSPLHF	TGTGCTGGCCGGGGACAGGGAATTCCAAATTCGAATTCACCCCTCCACTTT
TRBJ1-1	16	.	TRBV7-3	TRBD1	CASSLWTGPANTEAFF	TGTGCCAGCAGCTTATGGACAGGACCGGCGAACACTGAAGCTTTCTTT
TRBJ1-1	15	.	TRBV14	.	CASSQVSAWDTEAFF	TGTGCCAGCAGCCAAGTCTCAGCATGGGACACTGAAGCTTTCTTT
TRBJ1-4	12	.	TRBV21-1	.	CASSKVREKLFF	TGTGCCAGCAGCAAAGTACGGGAAAAACTGTTTTTT
TRBJ2-1	15	.	TRBV28	.	CASSLVRMGGNEQFF	TGTGCCAGCAGTTTGGTCAGAATGGGCGGCAATGAGCAGTTCTTC
TRBJ1-3	17	.	TRBV18	.	CASSPNTPASSGNTIYF	TGTGCCAGCTCACCAAATACCCCGGCGAGCTCTGGAAACACCATATATTTT